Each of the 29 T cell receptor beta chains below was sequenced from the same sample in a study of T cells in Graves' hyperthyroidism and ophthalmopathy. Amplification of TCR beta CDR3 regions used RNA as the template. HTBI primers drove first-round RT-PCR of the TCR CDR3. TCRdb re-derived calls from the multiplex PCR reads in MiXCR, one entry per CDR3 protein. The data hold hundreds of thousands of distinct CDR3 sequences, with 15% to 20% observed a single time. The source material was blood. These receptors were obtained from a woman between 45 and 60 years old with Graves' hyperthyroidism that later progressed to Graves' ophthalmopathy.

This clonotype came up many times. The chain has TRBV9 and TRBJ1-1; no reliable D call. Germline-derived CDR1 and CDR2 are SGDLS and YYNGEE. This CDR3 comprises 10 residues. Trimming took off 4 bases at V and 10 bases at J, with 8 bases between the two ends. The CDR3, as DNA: TGTGCCAGCAGCTCCACGGGAGCTTTCTTT. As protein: CASSSTGAFF.

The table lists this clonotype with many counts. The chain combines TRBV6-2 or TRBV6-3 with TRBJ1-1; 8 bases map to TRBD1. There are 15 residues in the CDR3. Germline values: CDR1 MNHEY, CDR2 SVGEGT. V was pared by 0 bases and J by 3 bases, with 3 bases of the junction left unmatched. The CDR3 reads CASSYSGQGHTEAFF. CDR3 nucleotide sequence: TGTGCCAGCAGTTACTCAGGACAGGGACACACTGAAGCTTTCTTT.

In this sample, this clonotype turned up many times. The CDR3 bases are TGTGCCAGCAGCCTAGGGACAGTGGGCACAGATACGCAGTATTTT. Translation gives CASSLGTVGTDTQYF. This sequence joins TRBV7-8 and TRBJ2-3; TRBD1 matches 7 bases. The CDR3 spans 15 residues. Losses at the gene ends were 5 bases for V and 1 base for J; bases not matched to a gene: 6. Germline CDR1 is SGHVS and CDR2 is FQNEAQ.

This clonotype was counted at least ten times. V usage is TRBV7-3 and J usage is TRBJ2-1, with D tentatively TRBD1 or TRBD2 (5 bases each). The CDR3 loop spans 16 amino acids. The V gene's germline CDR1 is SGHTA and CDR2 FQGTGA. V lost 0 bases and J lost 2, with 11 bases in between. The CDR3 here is CASSLTSRGTYNEQFF. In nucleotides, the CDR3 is TGTGCCAGCAGCTTAACGTCGAGGGGTACCTACAATGAGCAGTTCTTC.

Here the CDR3 reads CSAADSRSTDTQYF. Here the CDR3 DNA reads TGCAGTGCTGCGGACAGCAGAAGCACAGATACGCAGTATTTT. The J gene is TRBJ2-3, the V gene TRBV20-1; D may be TRBD1 (6 bases). Trimming shortened V by 5 bases and J by 0 bases, and 12 bases separated the two germline ends. The germline V gene has CDR1 DFQATT and CDR2 SNEGSKA (reference sequence). This CDR3 has 14 residues.

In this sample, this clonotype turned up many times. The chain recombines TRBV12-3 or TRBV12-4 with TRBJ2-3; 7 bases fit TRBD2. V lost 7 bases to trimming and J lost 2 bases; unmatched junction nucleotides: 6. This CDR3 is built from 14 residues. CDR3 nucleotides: TGTGCCAGCAACCCCCTAGCGGACACAGATACGCAGTATTTT. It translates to CASNPLADTDTQYF.

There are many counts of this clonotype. CDR3 protein: CASSLGLAGRETQYF. The CDR3 DNA reads TGTGCCAGCAGCTTAGGATTAGCGGGGAGGGAGACCCAGTACTTC. This rearrangement joins TRBV7-8 to TRBJ2-5; 8 nucleotides line up with TRBD2. This CDR3 has 15 amino acids. The V gene's germline CDR1 is SGHVS and CDR2 FQNEAQ. Losses at the gene ends were 1 base for V and 5 bases for J; bases not matched to a gene: 6.

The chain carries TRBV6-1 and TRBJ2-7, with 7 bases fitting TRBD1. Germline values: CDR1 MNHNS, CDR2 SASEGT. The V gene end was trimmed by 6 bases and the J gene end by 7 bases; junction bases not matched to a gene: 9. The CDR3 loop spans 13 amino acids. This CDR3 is CASSSGQDREQYF. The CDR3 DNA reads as TGTGCCAGCAGCTCCGGACAGGACCGGGAGCAGTACTTC.

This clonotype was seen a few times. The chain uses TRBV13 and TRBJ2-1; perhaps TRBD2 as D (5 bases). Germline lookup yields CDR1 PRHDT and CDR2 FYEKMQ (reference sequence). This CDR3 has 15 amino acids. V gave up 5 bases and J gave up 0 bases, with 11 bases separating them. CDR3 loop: CASSLRRGSYNEQFF. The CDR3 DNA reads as TGTGCCAGCAGCCTGAGACGGGGCTCCTACAATGAGCAGTTCTTC. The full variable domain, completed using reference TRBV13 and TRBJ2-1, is AAGVIQSPRHLIKEKRETATLKCYPIPRHDTVYWYQQGPGQDPQFLISFYEKMQSDKGSIPDRFSAQQFSDYHSELNMSSLELGDSALYFCASSLRRGSYNEQFFGPGTRLTVL.

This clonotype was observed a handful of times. The CDR3 is CASSEGGQGIYEQYF. CDR3 sequence (DNA): TGTGCCAGCAGTGAAGGAGGTCAGGGAATCTACGAGCAGTACTTC. V is TRBV6-1 and J is TRBJ2-7; D might be TRBD1 (5 bases). V lost 1 base and J lost 3, with 13 bases in between. The CDR3 spans 15 residues. Germline V gene data show CDR1 as MNHNS and CDR2 as SASEGT.

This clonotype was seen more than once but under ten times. CDR3 amino acids: CSARTGVPEQYF. CDR3 nucleotide sequence: TGCAGTGCTAGGACAGGGGTCCCCGAGCAGTACTTC. The chain carries TRBV20-1 and TRBJ2-7; TRBD1 aligns across 8 bases. With V trimmed by 3 bases and J by 6 bases, 4 bases remained unmatched. Germline CDR1 and CDR2: DFQATT and SNEGSKA (reference sequence). The CDR3 spans 12 residues.

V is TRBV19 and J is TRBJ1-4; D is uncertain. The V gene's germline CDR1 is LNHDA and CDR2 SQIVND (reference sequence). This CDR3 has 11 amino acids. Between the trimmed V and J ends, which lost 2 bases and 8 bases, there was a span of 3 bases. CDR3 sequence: CASSIMEKLFF. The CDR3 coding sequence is TGTGCCAGTAGTATAATGGAAAAACTGTTTTTT.

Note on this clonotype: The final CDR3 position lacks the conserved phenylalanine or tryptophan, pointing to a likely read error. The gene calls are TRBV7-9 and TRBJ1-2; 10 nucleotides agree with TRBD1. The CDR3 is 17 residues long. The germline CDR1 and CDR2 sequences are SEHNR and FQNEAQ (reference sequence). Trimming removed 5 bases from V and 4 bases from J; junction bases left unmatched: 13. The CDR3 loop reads CASSRSSGTGVGYGYTS. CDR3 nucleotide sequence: TGTGCCAGCAGCCGATCATCCGGGACAGGGGTTGGCTATGGCTACACCTCC.

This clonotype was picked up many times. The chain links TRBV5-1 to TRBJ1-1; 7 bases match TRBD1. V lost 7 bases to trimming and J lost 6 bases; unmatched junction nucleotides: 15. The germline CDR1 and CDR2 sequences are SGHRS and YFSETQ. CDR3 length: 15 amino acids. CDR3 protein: CASQRRGGGNPEAFF. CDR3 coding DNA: TGCGCCAGCCAAAGGAGAGGGGGCGGAAACCCTGAAGCTTTCTTT.

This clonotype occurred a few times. CDR3 sequence: CASSHRGGDYEQYF. The CDR3 DNA sequence: TGCGCCAGCAGCCATCGAGGGGGCGACTACGAGCAGTACTTC. This chain connects TRBV4-1 to TRBJ2-7; 7 positions agree with TRBD1. V dropped 3 bases and J dropped 3; count of bases not matched to a gene: 5. Germline V CDR1 and CDR2: MGHRA, YSYEKL. The CDR3 has 14 residues.

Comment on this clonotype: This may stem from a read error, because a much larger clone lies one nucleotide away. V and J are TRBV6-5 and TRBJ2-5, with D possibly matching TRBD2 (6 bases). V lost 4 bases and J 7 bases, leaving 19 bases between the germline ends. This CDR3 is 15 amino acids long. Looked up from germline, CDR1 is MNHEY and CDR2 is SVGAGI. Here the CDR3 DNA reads TGTGCCAGCAGTTTCCCCCCCGGGGGTTGTGGGACCCAGTACTTC. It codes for CASSFPPGGCGTQYF.

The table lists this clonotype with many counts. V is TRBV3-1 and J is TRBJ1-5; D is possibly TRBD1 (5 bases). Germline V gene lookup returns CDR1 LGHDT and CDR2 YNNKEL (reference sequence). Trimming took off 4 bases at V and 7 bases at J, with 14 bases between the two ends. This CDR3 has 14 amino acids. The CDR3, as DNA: TGTGCCAGCAGCCCCGTGGGGACCAGGCAGCCCCAGCATTTT. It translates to CASSPVGTRQPQHF.

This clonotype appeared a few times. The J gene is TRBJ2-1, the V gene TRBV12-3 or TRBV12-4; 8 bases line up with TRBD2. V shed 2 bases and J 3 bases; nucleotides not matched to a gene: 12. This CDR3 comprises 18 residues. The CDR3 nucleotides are TGTGCCAGCAGTTTATATAAGTCGGGAGGGGGATTCTACAATGAGCAGTTCTTC. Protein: CASSLYKSGGGFYNEQFF.

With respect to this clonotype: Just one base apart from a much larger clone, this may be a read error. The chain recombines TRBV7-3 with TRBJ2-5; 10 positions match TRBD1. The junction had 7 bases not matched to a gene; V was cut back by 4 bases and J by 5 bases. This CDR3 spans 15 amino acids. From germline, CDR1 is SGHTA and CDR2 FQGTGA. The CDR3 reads CASSSPGTGVETQYF. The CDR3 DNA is TGTGCCAGCAGCTCACCCGGGACAGGGGTTGAGACCCAGTACTTC.

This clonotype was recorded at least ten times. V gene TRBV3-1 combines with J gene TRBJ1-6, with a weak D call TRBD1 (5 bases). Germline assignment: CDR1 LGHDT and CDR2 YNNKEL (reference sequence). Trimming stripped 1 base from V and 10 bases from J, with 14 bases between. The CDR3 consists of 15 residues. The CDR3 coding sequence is TGTGCCAGCAGCCAAGGGGCGGGCCCAGGGTCACCCCTCCACTTT. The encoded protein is CASSQGAGPGSPLHF.

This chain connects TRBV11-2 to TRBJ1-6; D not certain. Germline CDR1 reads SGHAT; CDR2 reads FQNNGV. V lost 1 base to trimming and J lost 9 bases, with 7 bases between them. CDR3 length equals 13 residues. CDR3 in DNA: TGTGCCAGCAGCTTAGTCCCCCTTTCACCCCTCCACTTT. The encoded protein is CASSLVPLSPLHF.

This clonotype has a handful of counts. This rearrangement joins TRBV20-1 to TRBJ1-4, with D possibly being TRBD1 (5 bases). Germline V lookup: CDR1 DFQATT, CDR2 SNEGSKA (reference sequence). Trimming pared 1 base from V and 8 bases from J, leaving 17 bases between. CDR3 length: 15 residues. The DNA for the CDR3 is TGCAGTGCTAGAGGTGAACAGGCCCTTCGCGAAAAACTGTTTTTT. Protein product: CSARGEQALREKLFF.

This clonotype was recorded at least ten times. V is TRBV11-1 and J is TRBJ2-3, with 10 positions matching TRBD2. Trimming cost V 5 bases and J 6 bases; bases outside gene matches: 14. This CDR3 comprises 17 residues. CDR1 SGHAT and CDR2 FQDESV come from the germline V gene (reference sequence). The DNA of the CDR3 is TGTGCCAGCAGCATACTAACTAGCGGGGTCTCCAGTGATACGCAGTATTTT. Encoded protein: CASSILTSGVSSDTQYF.

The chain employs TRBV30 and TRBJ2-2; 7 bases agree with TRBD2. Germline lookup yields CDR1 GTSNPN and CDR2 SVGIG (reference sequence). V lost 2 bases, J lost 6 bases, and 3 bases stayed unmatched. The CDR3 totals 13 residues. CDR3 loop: CAWSRGVPGELFF. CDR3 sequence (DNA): TGTGCCTGGAGTCGGGGGGTCCCCGGGGAGCTGTTTTTT.

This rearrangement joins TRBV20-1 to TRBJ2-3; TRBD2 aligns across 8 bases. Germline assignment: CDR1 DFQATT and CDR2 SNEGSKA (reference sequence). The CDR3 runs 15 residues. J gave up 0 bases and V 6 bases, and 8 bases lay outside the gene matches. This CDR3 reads CSAALAASSTDTQYF. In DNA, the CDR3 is TGCAGTGCGGCACTAGCGGCCTCTAGCACAGATACGCAGTATTTT.

The CDR3 coding sequence is TGCAGCGTGAGAGCCGGACCCGGCCATGGCTACACCTTC. This encodes CSVRAGPGHGYTF. The J gene is TRBJ1-2, the V gene TRBV29-1; D not certain. Germline loops: CDR1 SQVTM, CDR2 ANQGSEA. The CDR3 covers 13 residues. V dropped 6 bases and J dropped 6 bases, with 17 bases sitting between them.

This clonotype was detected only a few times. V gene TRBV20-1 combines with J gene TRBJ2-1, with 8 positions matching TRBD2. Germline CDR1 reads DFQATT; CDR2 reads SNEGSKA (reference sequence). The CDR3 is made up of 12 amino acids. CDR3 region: CSRGGTGNEQFF. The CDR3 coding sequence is TGCAGCCGGGGGGGGACGGGCAATGAGCAGTTCTTC.

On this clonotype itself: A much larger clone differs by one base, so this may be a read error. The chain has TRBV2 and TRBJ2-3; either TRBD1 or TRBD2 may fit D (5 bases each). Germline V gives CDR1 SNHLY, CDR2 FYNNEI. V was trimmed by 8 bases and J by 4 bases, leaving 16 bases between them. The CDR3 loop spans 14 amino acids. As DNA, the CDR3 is TGTGCCAGCGGGACGTCCGACACGGCAGATACGCAGTATTTT. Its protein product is CASGTSDTADTQYF. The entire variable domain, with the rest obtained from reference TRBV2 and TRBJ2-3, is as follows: EPEVTQTPSHQVTQMGQEVILRCVPISNHLYFYWYRQILGQKVEFLVSFYNNEISEKSEIFDDQFSVERPDGSNFTLKIRSTKLEDSAMYFCASGTSDTADTQYFGPGTRLTVL.

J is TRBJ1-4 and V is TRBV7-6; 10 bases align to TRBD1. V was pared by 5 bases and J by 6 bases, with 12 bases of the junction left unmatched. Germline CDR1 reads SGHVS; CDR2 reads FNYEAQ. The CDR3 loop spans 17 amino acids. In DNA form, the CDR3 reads TGTGCCAGCAGCCCCGCAGGGACAGGGGATGATGATGAAAAACTGTTTTTT. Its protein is CASSPAGTGDDDEKLFF.